This T cell receptor (beta chain) was sequenced for a study of T cells after somatic rescue of genetic block. Trimming cost V 0 bases and J 9 bases; bases outside gene matches: 9. This CDR3 is built from 15 residues. Germline V gives CDR1 SGHRS, CDR2 YFSETQ. The method was immunoSEQ multiplex PCR; TCRdb's version includes in-frame clones alone and lacks a portion of them. The table has around 70,000 clones, 85% to 95% seen once. V and J are TRBV5-1 and TRBJ1-2, with 9 bases fitting TRBD1. The TCR was taken from a man in his forties. The specimen sequenced was peripheral blood mononuclear cells (PBMCs). CDR3 in DNA: TGCGCCAGCAGCTTGGGAGGGACAGGGATGAAAAGCTACACCTTC. It is translated as CASSLGGTGMKSYTF.